These 32 T cell receptor beta chains were sequenced from one sample in a study of OX40 agonist ivuxolimab in advanced cancers. Measured with immunoSEQ multiplex PCR; TCRdb has only the in-frame clones, and not every one. Of 60,000 to 85,000 clones listed, around nine tenths are singletons. Here the sequenced sample was CD4+ or CD8+ T cells sorted from blood, taken in a trial of the OX40 agonist ivuxolimab. These receptors came from an adult with an advanced solid tumor such as melanoma, head and neck, liver or kidney cancer.

The chain has TRBV7-2 and TRBJ1-1, with D unclear. The CDR3 runs to 14 residues. Trimming stripped 3 bases from V and 0 bases from J, with 8 bases between. From germline, CDR1 is SGHTA and CDR2 FQGNSA. The DNA for the CDR3 is TGTGCCAGCAGCTTGGCCCCACTGAACACTGAAGCTTTCTTT. It codes for CASSLAPLNTEAFF. The full variable domain, its missing parts supplied by reference TRBV7-2 and TRBJ1-1, is GAGVSQSPSNKVTEKGKDVELRCDPISGHTALYWYRQSLGQGLEFLIYFQGNSAPDKSGLPSDRFSAERTGGSVSTLTIQRTQQEDSAVYLCASSLAPLNTEAFFGQGTRLTVV.

The J gene is TRBJ2-1, the V gene TRBV5-1; 8 bases line up with TRBD2. Germline CDR1 and CDR2: SGHRS and YFSETQ. The junction had 10 bases not matched to a gene; V was cut back by 4 bases and J by 4 bases. The CDR3 consists of 16 residues. CDR3 coding DNA: TGCGCCAGCAGCGTGGGACTAGGGGGGAGTTACAATGAGCAGTTCTTC. Translating gives CASSVGLGGSYNEQFF. Full variable domain (rest looked up from reference TRBV5-1 and TRBJ2-1): KAGVTQTPRYLIKTRGQQVTLSCSPISGHRSVSWYQQTPGQGLQFLFEYFSETQRNKGNFPGRFSGRQFSNSRSEMNVSTLELGDSALYLCASSVGLGGSYNEQFFGPGTRLTVL.

This rearrangement joins TRBV5-1 to TRBJ2-5; perhaps TRBD2 as D (7 bases). V lost 5 bases and J 0 bases, leaving 11 bases between the germline ends. The CDR3 totals 14 residues. Germline V gives CDR1 SGHRS, CDR2 YFSETQ. CDR3 sequence: CASRGGHYQETQYF. The CDR3 region has the DNA TGCGCCAGCAGGGGGGGGCACTACCAAGAGACCCAGTACTTC.

The V gene is TRBV27, the J gene TRBJ1-2, with 10 bases lining up with TRBD1. V was clipped by 5 bases and J by 4 bases; unmatched bases: 13. Germline V lookup: CDR1 MNHEY, CDR2 SMNVEV (reference sequence). This CDR3 spans 17 amino acids. CDR3 in DNA: TGTGCCAGCAGTACCGCGGACAGGGGGTTTCTGGGCTATGGCTACACCTTC. It codes for CASSTADRGFLGYGYTF.

The chain recombines TRBV2 with TRBJ2-1; 8 nucleotides match TRBD1. V lost 11 bases to trimming and J lost 9 bases; unmatched junction nucleotides: 15. The germline V gene has CDR1 SNHLY and CDR2 FYNNEI. The CDR3 is made up of 14 amino acids. Here the CDR3 reads CASTLYDRGSEQFF. CDR3 bases: TGTGCCTCCACCCTCTACGACAGGGGCAGTGAGCAGTTCTTC.

This chain's CDR3 is CASSWGQGIGEDTQYF. CDR3 coding DNA: TGTGCCAGCTCATGGGGACAGGGGATTGGGGAAGATACGCAGTATTTT. This chain joins TRBV18 and TRBJ2-3, with 10 bases identical to TRBD1. Trimming at V came to 5 bases and at J to 5 bases, leaving 10 bases not matched to a gene. The CDR3 totals 16 residues. Germline lookup yields CDR1 KGHSH and CDR2 LQKENI.

CDR3 residues: CASSLGRDPPLNEQFF. In nucleotides, the CDR3 is TGCGCCAGCAGCTTGGGGCGGGACCCACCCCTAAATGAGCAGTTCTTC. V is TRBV5-1 and J is TRBJ2-1, with a weak D call TRBD2 (6 bases). The V gene lost 0 bases and the J gene lost 7 bases, with 17 bases spanning the gap. Germline V gene sequence: CDR1 SGHRS, CDR2 YFSETQ. The CDR3 has 16 residues.

The chain links TRBV6-6 to TRBJ2-5, with D perhaps matching TRBD1 or TRBD2 (5 bases each). Trimming shortened V by 6 bases and J by 4 bases, and 15 bases separated the two germline ends. The CDR3 has 14 amino acids. Germline CDR1 MNHNY, CDR2 SVGAGI (reference sequence). The CDR3: CASSAPGAGETQYF. The DNA for the CDR3 is TGTGCCAGCAGCGCCCCCGGGGCGGGAGAGACCCAGTACTTC.

The CDR3, as DNA: TGTGCCAGCTCTCCAGGGCAAAGCTCCTACGAGCAGTACTTC. Its translation is CASSPGQSSYEQYF. The chain recombines TRBV18 with TRBJ2-7; a possible D gene is TRBD1 (5 bases). CDR1 and CDR2 (germline): KGHSH, LQKENI. The CDR3 has 14 residues. Trimming left V 6 bases short and J 0 bases short, with 12 bases between.

V is TRBV5-4 and J is TRBJ2-5; TRBD2 matches at 10 bases. CDR3 size: 16 residues. Germline V lookup: CDR1 SGHNT, CDR2 YYREEE (reference sequence). V lost 4 bases and J lost 6; bases outside the gene matches: 12. CDR3 bases: TGTGCCAGCAGCCCCAGGGAGAGCGGGGGGGCCCAGACCCAGTACTTC. As protein: CASSPRESGGAQTQYF. The full variable domain, completed using reference TRBV5-4 and TRBJ2-5, is ETGVTQSPTHLIKTRGQQVTLRCSSQSGHNTVSWYQQALGQGPQFIFQYYREEENGRGNFPPRFSGLQFPNYSSELNVNALELDDSALYLCASSPRESGGAQTQYFGPGTRLLVL.

The chain combines TRBV19 with TRBJ2-3; 11 bases align to TRBD2. CDR1 LNHDA and CDR2 SQIVND come from the germline V gene (reference sequence). After removal of 5 bases from V and 6 bases from J, the junction contained 7 bases not matched to a gene. This CDR3 is built from 15 residues. The CDR3 bases are TGTGCCAGTAGTGAGACTAGCGGGGCCCCCGATACGCAGTATTTT. Translating gives CASSETSGAPDTQYF. The variable domain in full, completed from reference TRBV19 and TRBJ2-3, reads DGGITQSPKYLFRKEGQNVTLSCEQNLNHDAMYWYRQDPGQGLRLIYYSQIVNDFQKGDIAEGYSVSREKKESFPLTVTSAQKNPTAFYLCASSETSGAPDTQYFGPGTRLTVL.

The J gene is TRBJ1-1, the V gene TRBV30; tentatively, D is TRBD1 (5 bases). The CDR3 sequence is 12 residues long. V was trimmed by 1 base and J by 5 bases, leaving 8 bases between them. The germline CDR1 and CDR2 sequences are GTSNPN and SVGIG (reference sequence). This chain's CDR3 is CAWSGGKTEAFF. CDR3 sequence (DNA): TGTGCCTGGAGTGGGGGGAAAACTGAAGCTTTCTTT.

The chain employs TRBV11-1 and TRBJ2-3; 8 positions agree with TRBD1. From germline, CDR1 is SGHAT and CDR2 FQDESV (reference sequence). This CDR3 is 15 amino acids long. After removal of 4 bases from V and 3 bases from J, the junction contained 6 bases not matched to a gene. CDR3 in DNA: TGTGCCAGCAGCTACGACAGGGGAAGGACAGATACGCAGTATTTT. Encoded protein: CASSYDRGRTDTQYF.

The chain recombines TRBV5-5 with TRBJ1-2, with TRBD1 matching over 8 bases. The CDR3 sequence is 14 residues long. Per germline, CDR1 SGHKS and CDR2 YYEKEE (reference sequence). J gave up 1 base and V 4 bases, and 3 bases lay outside the gene matches. The CDR3 DNA is TGTGCCAGCAGCCTAGGACAGGGTAACTATGGCTACACCTTC. This sequence encodes CASSLGQGNYGYTF.

This clone was seen more than once but under ten times. The rearrangement uses TRBV19 and TRBJ1-1; 8 positions match TRBD1. The CDR3 extends over 16 amino acids. The V segment lost 7 bases and the J segment 2 bases; nucleotides outside the gene matches: 12. Per the germline V gene, CDR1 is LNHDA and CDR2 is SQIVND (reference sequence). The chain's CDR3 is CASIFYGTGENTEAFF. The DNA for the CDR3 is TGTGCCAGTATATTCTATGGGACAGGTGAAAACACTGAAGCTTTCTTT.

The V call is TRBV5-8, the J call TRBJ2-7; D is ambiguous. This CDR3 region has 16 residues. Germline CDR1 is SGHTS and CDR2 is YDEGEE. V was pared by 0 bases and J by 3 bases, with 16 bases between. CDR3 nucleotide sequence: TGTGCCAGCAGCTTGGTCTTATCGGTGTCCCGCTACGAGCAGTACTTC. Its protein is CASSLVLSVSRYEQYF.

The V and J genes are TRBV7-6 and TRBJ2-3, with a tentative D call TRBD1 (6 bases). The germline CDR1 and CDR2 sequences are SGHVS and FNYEAQ. V shed 3 bases and J shed 1 base, with 17 bases lying between them. The length of the CDR3 is 17 residues. DNA for the CDR3: TGTGCCAGCAGCTTGGGGCAGGGGCGTGAGGGCACAGATACGCAGTATTTT. This translates into CASSLGQGREGTDTQYF.

The chain employs TRBV5-1 and TRBJ1-2, with D maybe TRBD1 (6 bases). CDR1 is SGHRS and CDR2 is YFSETQ in the germline V gene. This CDR3 is built from 13 residues. The V and J ends lost 4 bases and 3 bases respectively, with 10 bases between them. The CDR3 loop is CASSPDSDYGYTF. DNA for the CDR3: TGCGCCAGCAGCCCGGACAGTGACTATGGCTACACCTTC.

This chain links TRBV29-1 with TRBJ2-2; D is uncertain. The germline V gene has CDR1 SQVTM and CDR2 ANQGSEA. The CDR3 is 11 residues long. V lost 4 bases and J lost 3, with 3 bases in between. The CDR3 sequence: CSVGYTGELFF. CDR3 coding DNA: TGCAGCGTTGGCTACACCGGGGAGCTGTTTTTT.

The rearrangement joins TRBV11-2 to TRBJ2-2, with TRBD1 matching 7 bases. Germline CDR1 SGHAT, CDR2 FQNNGV. This CDR3 is 15 amino acids long. V shed 6 bases, J shed 1 base, and the junction held 5 bases outside the gene matches. CDR3 sequence reads: CASSQRGQNTGELFF. The DNA of the CDR3 is TGTGCCAGCAGTCAGAGGGGGCAGAACACCGGGGAGCTGTTTTTT.

This chain connects TRBV18 to TRBJ2-2; D is possibly TRBD1 (5 bases). V was trimmed by 3 bases and J by 2 bases, leaving 10 bases between them. The CDR3 extends over 15 amino acids. Germline loops: CDR1 KGHSH, CDR2 LQKENI. CDR3 amino acids: CASSPQDKNTGELFF. The CDR3 DNA reads as TGTGCCAGCTCACCGCAGGACAAAAACACCGGGGAGCTGTTTTTT.

This chain links TRBV6-6 with TRBJ2-1; D is possibly TRBD2 (5 bases). CDR3 length: 13 amino acids. Germline V lookup: CDR1 MNHNY, CDR2 SVGAGI (reference sequence). V shed 0 bases and J shed 9 bases, with 9 bases lying between them. CDR3 sequence: CASSYSGEGEQFF. The CDR3 DNA follows: TGTGCCAGCAGTTACTCGGGAGAGGGTGAGCAGTTCTTC.

V gene TRBV6-6 combines with J gene TRBJ1-5; D uncertain. Germline assignment: CDR1 MNHNY and CDR2 SVGAGI (reference sequence). The V and J ends lost 6 bases and 0 bases respectively, with 6 bases between them. CDR3 length: 13 amino acids. This CDR3 is CASRVTSNQPQHF. The CDR3 coding sequence is TGTGCCAGCAGGGTAACTAGCAATCAGCCCCAGCATTTT.

CDR3 nucleotide sequence: TGTGCCAGCAGTGGCCCGTTCAGCAATCAGCCCCAGCATTTT. Protein sequence: CASSGPFSNQPQHF. The chain has TRBV6-1 and TRBJ1-5; no clear D gene. V dropped 4 bases and J dropped 1 base, with 8 bases sitting between them. The germline V gene encodes CDR1 MNHNS and CDR2 SASEGT. There are 14 residues in the CDR3.

CDR3 sequence reads: CASSQSGSNQPQHF. As DNA, the CDR3 is TGCGCCAGCAGCCAATCAGGAAGTAATCAGCCCCAGCATTTT. The J gene is TRBJ1-5, the V gene TRBV4-1, with D hard to call. The germline V gene has CDR1 MGHRA and CDR2 YSYEKL. The CDR3 sequence is 14 residues long. Trimming left V 2 bases short and J 4 bases short, with 9 bases between.

The V gene is TRBV30, the J gene TRBJ1-5; tentatively, D is TRBD1 (5 bases). There are 13 residues in the CDR3. The germline gives CDR1 GTSNPN, CDR2 SVGIG (reference sequence). Trimming pared 1 base from V and 3 bases from J, leaving 7 bases between. The CDR3 loop is CAWSAGTNQPQHF. For the CDR3, the DNA is TGTGCCTGGAGTGCGGGGACCAATCAGCCCCAGCATTTT.

V gene TRBV19 combines with J gene TRBJ2-5, with D unclear. The CDR3 sequence is 13 residues long. Trimming left V 5 bases short and J 1 base short, with 8 bases between. Germline CDR1 and CDR2: LNHDA and SQIVND (reference sequence). The CDR3 nucleotides are TGTGCCAGTAGTTTAACACCCCAAGAGACCCAGTACTTC. Amino acid sequence: CASSLTPQETQYF.

The chain employs TRBV7-2 and TRBJ2-1; TRBD2 aligns across 8 bases. This CDR3 has 14 residues. The J segment lost 6 bases and the V segment lost 5 bases, leaving 6 bases of the junction unmatched. CDR1 is SGHTA, CDR2 FQGNSA, per germline. The CDR3 sequence: CASSSSGVLNEQFF. In DNA, the CDR3 is TGTGCCAGCAGCAGTAGCGGGGTCCTCAATGAGCAGTTCTTC. Based on the CDR3 plus reference TRBV7-2 and TRBJ2-1, the full variable domain is GAGVSQSPSNKVTEKGKDVELRCDPISGHTALYWYRQSLGQGLEFLIYFQGNSAPDKSGLPSDRFSAERTGGSVSTLTIQRTQQEDSAVYLCASSSSGVLNEQFFGPGTRLTVL.

The chain is built from TRBV7-2 and TRBJ1-2; D is perhaps TRBD1 (6 bases). This CDR3 is 13 amino acids long. V was shortened by 5 bases and J by 6 bases, with 13 bases between the two germline ends. Looked up from germline, CDR1 is SGHTA and CDR2 is FQGNSA. CDR3: CASSPGGADGYTF. The DNA of the CDR3 is TGTGCCAGCAGCCCGGGGGGGGCCGATGGCTACACCTTC.

This chain connects TRBV18 to TRBJ1-1, with 7 positions matching TRBD1. V trimming: 6 bases; J trimming: 1 base; junction bases outside the gene matches: 17. The germline CDR1 and CDR2 sequences are KGHSH and LQKENI. CDR3 length equals 18 residues. The CDR3 protein is CASSEQGDGGGWNTEAFF. CDR3 in DNA: TGTGCCAGCTCCGAGCAGGGGGACGGGGGTGGTTGGAACACTGAAGCTTTCTTT.

This sequence joins TRBV9 and TRBJ2-2, with D possibly being TRBD1 or TRBD2 (5 bases each). This CDR3 is 15 amino acids long. Germline-derived CDR1 and CDR2 are SGDLS and YYNGEE. V was trimmed by 0 bases and J by 2 bases, leaving 8 bases between them. The CDR3 coding sequence is TGTGCCAGCAGCGTAGCTGGGGGTAACACCGGGGAGCTGTTTTTT. It codes for CASSVAGGNTGELFF.

V gene TRBV5-1 combines with J gene TRBJ2-5, with TRBD1 identical over 8 bases. The V and J ends lost 4 bases and 5 bases, in that order; junction bases with no gene match: 10. Germline loops: CDR1 SGHRS, CDR2 YFSETQ. CDR3 length: 15 amino acids. Written as DNA, the CDR3 is TGCGCCAGCAGCGACCCCCAGGGGGCGCAGGAGACCCAGTACTTC. Translating it yields CASSDPQGAQETQYF.